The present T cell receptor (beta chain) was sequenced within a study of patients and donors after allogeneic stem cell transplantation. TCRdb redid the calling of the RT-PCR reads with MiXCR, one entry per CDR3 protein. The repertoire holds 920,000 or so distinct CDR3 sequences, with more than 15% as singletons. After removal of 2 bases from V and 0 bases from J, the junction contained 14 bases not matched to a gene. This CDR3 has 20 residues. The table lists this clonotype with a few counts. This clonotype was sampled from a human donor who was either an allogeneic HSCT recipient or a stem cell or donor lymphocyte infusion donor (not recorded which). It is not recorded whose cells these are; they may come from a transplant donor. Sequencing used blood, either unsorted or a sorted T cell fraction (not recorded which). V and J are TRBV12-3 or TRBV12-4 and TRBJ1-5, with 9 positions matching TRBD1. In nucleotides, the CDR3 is TGTGCCAGCAGTTTAAGATCTTGGGACAGGGAGACCCCTAGCAATCAGCCCCAGCATTTT. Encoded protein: CASSLRSWDRETPSNQPQHF.